The clone carrying this T cell receptor (beta chain) showed up just a few times. Antigen specificity is unknown. V shed 8 bases, J shed 5 bases, and the junction held 7 bases outside the gene matches. In germline, CDR1 is SNHLY, CDR2 FYNNEI. The CDR3 has 13 amino acids. These data are taken from a study of cytomegalovirus exposure and HLA in healthy donors. Findings and caveats of the study: Cytomegalovirus-associated status was assigned to 164 TCR beta chains. Highly shared sequence variants in one cluster were likely a sequencing artifact. CMV antigen specificity was confirmed in vitro for a few CMV-associated chains. Most TCR sequences were rare, but some public TCRs occurred in many donors.

The PCR was carried out with 60 Vbeta primers and 13 Jbeta primers. Measured with immunoSEQ multiplex PCR; TCRdb has only the in-frame clones, and not every one. The table has 50,000 to 70,000 clones, 60% to 80% seen once; the top ten hold around 2.7%. The chain joins TRBV2 to TRBJ2-7; 9 nucleotides align to TRBD2. The sequence derives from a man aged 25-45 years in good health and CMV-seronegative. The sequencing input was PBMCs. The CDR3 DNA reads TGTGCCAGCGACGGCGGGGGGGCCCACGAGCAGTACTTC. Its translation is CASDGGGAHEQYF. The full variable domain, completed using reference TRBV2 and TRBJ2-7, is EPEVTQTPSHQVTQMGQEVILRCVPISNHLYFYWYRQILGQKVEFLVSFYNNEISEKSEIFDDQFSVERPDGSNFTLKIRSTKLEDSAMYFCASDGGGAHEQYFGPGTRLTVT.